This T cell receptor (beta chain) was sequenced for a study of shared clonotypes between healthy human individuals. Study-level information: Aged between 18 and 49, the donors were a couple of women and three men.

This CDR3 is 13 amino acids long. The V and J ends lost 8 bases and 0 bases, in that order; junction bases with no gene match: 0. Looked up from germline, CDR1 is MNHNY and CDR2 is SVGAGI (reference sequence). This clone was recorded only once. Ten immunoSEQ deep assay plates served to sequence unsorted PBMC DNA. Method: immunoSEQ multiplex PCR; TCRdb's copy keeps in-frame clones and lacks some. The table records about 490,000 clones, around 80% of them present only once. Caucasian adults living in Nashville, Tennessee, provided all samples. Genomic DNA of unsorted samples came from tens of millions of PBMCs.

What was sequenced was PBMCs. This TCR came from a woman between 40 and 55 years old in good health. Some clones in this sample may be carry-over from other donors' samples. The gene calls are TRBV6-6 and TRBJ2-4; 8 bases are a match to TRBD1. The CDR3 loop is CASGQGAKNIQYF. The CDR3 DNA sequence: TGTGCCAGCGGACAGGGAGCCAAAAACATTCAGTACTTC.